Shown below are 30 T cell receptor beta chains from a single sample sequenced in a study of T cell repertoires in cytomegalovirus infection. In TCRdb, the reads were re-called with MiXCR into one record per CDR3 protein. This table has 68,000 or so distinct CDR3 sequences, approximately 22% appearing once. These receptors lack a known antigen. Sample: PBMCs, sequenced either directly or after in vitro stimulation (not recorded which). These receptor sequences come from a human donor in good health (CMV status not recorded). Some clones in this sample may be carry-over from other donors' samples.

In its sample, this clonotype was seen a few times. CDR3 sequence: CATSDHLAGGSSLIDEQFF. CDR3 nucleotides: TGTGCCACCAGTGACCACCTGGCGGGGGGCTCTTCGTTAATCGATGAGCAGTTCTTC. The V call is TRBV24-1, the J call TRBJ2-1; 8 bases map to TRBD2. Germline assignment: CDR1 KGHDR and CDR2 SFDVKD. Unmatched junction bases numbered 21, after V lost 4 bases and J lost 8 bases. This CDR3 spans 19 amino acids.

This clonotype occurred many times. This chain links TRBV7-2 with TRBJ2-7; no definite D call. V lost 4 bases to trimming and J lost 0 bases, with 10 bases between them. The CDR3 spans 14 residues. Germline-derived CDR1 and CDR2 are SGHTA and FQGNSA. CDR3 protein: CASSYKGVSYEQYF. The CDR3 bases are TGTGCCAGCAGCTACAAGGGCGTCTCCTACGAGCAGTACTTC.

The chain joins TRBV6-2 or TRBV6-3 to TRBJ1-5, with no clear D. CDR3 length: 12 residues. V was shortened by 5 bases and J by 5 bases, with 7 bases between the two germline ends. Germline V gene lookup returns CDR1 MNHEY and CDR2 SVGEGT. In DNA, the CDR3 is TGTGCCAGCAGTCTTTATGATCAGCCCCAGCATTTT. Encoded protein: CASSLYDQPQHF.

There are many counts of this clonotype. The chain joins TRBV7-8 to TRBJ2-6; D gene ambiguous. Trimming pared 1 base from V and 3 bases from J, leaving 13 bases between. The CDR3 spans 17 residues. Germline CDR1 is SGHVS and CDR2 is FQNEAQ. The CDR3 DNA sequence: TGTGCCAGCAGCTTAGGGAATCCCCAAGGTGGGGCCAACGTCCTGACTTTC. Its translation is CASSLGNPQGGANVLTF.

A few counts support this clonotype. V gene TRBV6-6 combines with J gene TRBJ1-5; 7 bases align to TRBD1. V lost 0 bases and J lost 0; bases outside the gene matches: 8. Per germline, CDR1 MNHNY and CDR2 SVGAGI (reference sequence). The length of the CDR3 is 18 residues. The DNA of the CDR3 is TGTGCCAGCAGTTACTCACGGCCAGGGGGGTATAGCAATCAGCCCCAGCATTTT. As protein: CASSYSRPGGYSNQPQHF.

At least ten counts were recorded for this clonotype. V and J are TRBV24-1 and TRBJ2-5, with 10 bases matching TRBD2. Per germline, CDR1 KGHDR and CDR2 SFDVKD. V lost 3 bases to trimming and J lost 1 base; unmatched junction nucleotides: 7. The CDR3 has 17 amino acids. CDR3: CATSDRVASGGQETQYF. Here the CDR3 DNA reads TGTGCCACCAGTGATCGAGTGGCTAGCGGGGGCCAAGAGACCCAGTACTTC.

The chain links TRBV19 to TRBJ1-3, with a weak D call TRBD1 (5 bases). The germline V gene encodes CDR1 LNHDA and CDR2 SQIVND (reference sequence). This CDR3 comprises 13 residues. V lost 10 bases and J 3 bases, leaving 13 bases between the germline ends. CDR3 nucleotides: TGTGCCACTAGGGGTTCTGGTGGAAACACCATATATTTT. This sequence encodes CATRGSGGNTIYF.

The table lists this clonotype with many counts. CDR3 nucleotides: TGTGCCAGCAGTCGAGGACTAGCGGGAGGGCCCTACGAGCAGTACTTC. Residues: CASSRGLAGGPYEQYF. The V and J genes are TRBV7-2 and TRBJ2-7; TRBD2 matches 15 bases. Germline trimming cut 6 bases from V and 2 bases from J; bases unmatched to any gene: 5. This CDR3 contains 16 residues. Germline V gene data show CDR1 as SGHTA and CDR2 as FQGNSA.

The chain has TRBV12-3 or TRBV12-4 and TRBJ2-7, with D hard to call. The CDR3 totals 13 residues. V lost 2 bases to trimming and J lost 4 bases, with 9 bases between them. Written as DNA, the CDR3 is TGTGCCAGCAGTTTACAGAAGAGATACGAGCAGTACTTC. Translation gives CASSLQKRYEQYF.

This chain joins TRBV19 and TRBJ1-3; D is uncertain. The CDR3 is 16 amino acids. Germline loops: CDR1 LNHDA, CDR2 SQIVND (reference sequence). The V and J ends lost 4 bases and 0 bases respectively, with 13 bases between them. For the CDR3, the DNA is TGTGCCAGTAGTACCCTGACACCTTTCTCTGGAAACACCATATATTTT. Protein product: CASSTLTPFSGNTIYF.

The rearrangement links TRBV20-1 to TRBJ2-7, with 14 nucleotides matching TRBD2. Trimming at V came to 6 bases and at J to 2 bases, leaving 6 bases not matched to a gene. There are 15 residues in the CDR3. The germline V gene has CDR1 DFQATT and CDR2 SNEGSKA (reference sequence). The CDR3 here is CSAGLAGGSTYEQYF. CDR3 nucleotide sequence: TGCAGTGCCGGACTAGCGGGAGGATCCACCTACGAGCAGTACTTC.

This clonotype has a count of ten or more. CDR3 sequence reads: CASRGTSTDTQYF. The CDR3 DNA is TGTGCCAGCAGGGGGACTAGCACAGATACGCAGTATTTT. The chain carries TRBV7-2 and TRBJ2-3; TRBD2 is a possible D gene (6 bases). Germline V gene data show CDR1 as SGHTA and CDR2 as FQGNSA. V was trimmed by 6 bases and J by 0 bases, leaving 7 bases between them. The CDR3 sequence is 13 residues long.

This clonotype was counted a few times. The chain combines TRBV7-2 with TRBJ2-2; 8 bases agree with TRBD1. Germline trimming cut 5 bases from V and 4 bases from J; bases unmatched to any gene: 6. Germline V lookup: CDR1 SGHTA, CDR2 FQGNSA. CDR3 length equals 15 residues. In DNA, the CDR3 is TGTGCCAGCAGCCCGGAGCAGGGGGCCACCGGGGAGCTGTTTTTT. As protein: CASSPEQGATGELFF.

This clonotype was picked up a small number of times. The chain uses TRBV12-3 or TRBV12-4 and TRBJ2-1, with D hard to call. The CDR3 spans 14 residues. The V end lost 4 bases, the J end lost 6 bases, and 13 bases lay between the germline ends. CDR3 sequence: CASSSLRGSNEQFF. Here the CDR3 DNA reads TGTGCCAGCAGTTCTCTTCGTGGAAGCAATGAGCAGTTCTTC.

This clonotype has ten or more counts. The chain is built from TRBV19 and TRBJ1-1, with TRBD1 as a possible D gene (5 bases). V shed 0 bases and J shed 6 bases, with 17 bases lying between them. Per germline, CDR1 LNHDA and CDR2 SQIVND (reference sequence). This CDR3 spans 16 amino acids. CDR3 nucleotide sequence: TGTGCCAGTAGTATAGAAGGGGCACCACCCAGCGCTGAAGCTTTCTTT. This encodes CASSIEGAPPSAEAFF. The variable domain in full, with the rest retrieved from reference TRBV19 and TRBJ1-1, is DGGITQSPKYLFRKEGQNVTLSCEQNLNHDAMYWYRQDPGQGLRLIYYSQIVNDFQKGDIAEGYSVSREKKESFPLTVTSAQKNPTAFYLCASSIEGAPPSAEAFFGQGTRLTVV.

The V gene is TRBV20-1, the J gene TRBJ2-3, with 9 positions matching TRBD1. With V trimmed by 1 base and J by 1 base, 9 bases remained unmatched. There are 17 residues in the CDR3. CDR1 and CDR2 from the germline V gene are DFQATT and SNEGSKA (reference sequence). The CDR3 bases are TGCAGTGCTAGAGTGGTCGTGGGACAGGGTCGCACAGATACGCAGTATTTT. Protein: CSARVVVGQGRTDTQYF.

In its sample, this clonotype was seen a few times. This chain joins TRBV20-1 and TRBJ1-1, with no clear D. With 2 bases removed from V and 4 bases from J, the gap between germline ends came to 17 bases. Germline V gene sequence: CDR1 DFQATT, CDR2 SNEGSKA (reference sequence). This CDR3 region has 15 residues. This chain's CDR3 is CSARSGPLVGTEAFF. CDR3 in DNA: TGCAGTGCTAGATCAGGTCCGCTGGTGGGCACTGAAGCTTTCTTT.

CDR3 amino acids: CASTKAGGTNEQFF. CDR3 nucleotide sequence: TGTGCCAGCACCAAAGCGGGAGGGACCAATGAGCAGTTCTTC. This rearrangement joins TRBV6-2 or TRBV6-3 to TRBJ2-1; 10 positions match TRBD2. The V gene end was trimmed by 7 bases and the J gene end by 6 bases; junction bases not matched to a gene: 6. The CDR3 loop spans 14 amino acids. Germline CDR1 is MNHEY and CDR2 is SVGEGT.

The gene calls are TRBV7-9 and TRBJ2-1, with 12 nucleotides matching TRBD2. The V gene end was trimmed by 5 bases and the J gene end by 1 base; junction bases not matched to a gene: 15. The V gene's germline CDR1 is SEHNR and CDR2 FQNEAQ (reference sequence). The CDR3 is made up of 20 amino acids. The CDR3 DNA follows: TGTGCCAGCAGCACTTCTAGCGGGAGGGTTGCGGGGGGGTCCTACAATGAGCAGTTCTTC. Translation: CASSTSSGRVAGGSYNEQFF.

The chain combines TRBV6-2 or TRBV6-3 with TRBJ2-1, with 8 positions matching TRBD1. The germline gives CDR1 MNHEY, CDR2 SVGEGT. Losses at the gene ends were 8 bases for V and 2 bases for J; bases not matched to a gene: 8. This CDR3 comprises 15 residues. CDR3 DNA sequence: TGTGCCAGCCATTCGGACAGGGAGGCCTACAATGAGCAGTTCTTC. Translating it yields CASHSDREAYNEQFF.

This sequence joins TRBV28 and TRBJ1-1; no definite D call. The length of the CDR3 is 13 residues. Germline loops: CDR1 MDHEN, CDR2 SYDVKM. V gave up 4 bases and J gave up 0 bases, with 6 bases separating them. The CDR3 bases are TGTGCCAGCAGTTCCTCAGTGAACACTGAAGCTTTCTTT. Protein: CASSSSVNTEAFF.

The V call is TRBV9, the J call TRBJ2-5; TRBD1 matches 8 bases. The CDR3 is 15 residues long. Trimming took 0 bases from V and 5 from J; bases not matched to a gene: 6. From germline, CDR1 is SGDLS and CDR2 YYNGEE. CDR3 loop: CASSVGQGMGETQYF. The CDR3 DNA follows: TGTGCCAGCAGCGTAGGACAGGGGATGGGGGAGACCCAGTACTTC.

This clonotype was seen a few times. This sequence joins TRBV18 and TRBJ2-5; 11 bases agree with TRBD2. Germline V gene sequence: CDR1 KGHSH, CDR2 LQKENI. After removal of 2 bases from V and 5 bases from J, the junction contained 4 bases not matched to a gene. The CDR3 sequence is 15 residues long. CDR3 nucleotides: TGTGCCAGCTCACCAGGAGCTAGCGGGAGGGAGACCCAGTACTTC. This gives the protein CASSPGASGRETQYF.

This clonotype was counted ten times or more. CDR3 sequence reads: CASNTGGIVDTQYF. The CDR3, as DNA: TGTGCCAGCAATACGGGAGGGATCGTAGATACGCAGTATTTT. The gene calls are TRBV27 and TRBJ2-3, with TRBD2 identical over 8 bases. This CDR3 region has 14 residues. V lost 7 bases and J lost 5; bases outside the gene matches: 8. The germline gives CDR1 MNHEY, CDR2 SMNVEV (reference sequence).

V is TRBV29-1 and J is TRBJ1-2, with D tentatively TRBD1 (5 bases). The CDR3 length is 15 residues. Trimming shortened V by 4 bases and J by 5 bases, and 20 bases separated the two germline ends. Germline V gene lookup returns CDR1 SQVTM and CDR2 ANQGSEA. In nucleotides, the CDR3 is TGCAGCGTTGGTTTCCCCCAGGGTCGGGGATATGGCTACACCTTC. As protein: CSVGFPQGRGYGYTF.

CDR3 nucleotides: TGTGCCAGCAGCGACCTTGGGACAGGGTCAGATTTAAACACCATATATTTT. Its translation is CASSDLGTGSDLNTIYF. The V gene is TRBV7-9, the J gene TRBJ1-3; 9 nucleotides align to TRBD1. The CDR3 spans 17 residues. From germline, CDR1 is SEHNR and CDR2 FQNEAQ (reference sequence). Unmatched junction bases numbered 14, after V lost 5 bases and J lost 6 bases.

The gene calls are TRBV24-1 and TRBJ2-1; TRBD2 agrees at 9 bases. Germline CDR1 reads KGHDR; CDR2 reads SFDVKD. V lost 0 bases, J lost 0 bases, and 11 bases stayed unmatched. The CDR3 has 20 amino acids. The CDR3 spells CATSDLRASGIYSSYNEQFF. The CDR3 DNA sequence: TGTGCCACCAGTGATTTGCGGGCTAGCGGGATCTATAGCTCCTACAATGAGCAGTTCTTC.

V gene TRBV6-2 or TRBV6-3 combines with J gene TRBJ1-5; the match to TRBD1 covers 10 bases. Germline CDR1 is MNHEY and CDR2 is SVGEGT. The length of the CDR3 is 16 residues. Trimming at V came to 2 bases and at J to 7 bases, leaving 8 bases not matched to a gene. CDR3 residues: CASSYRTGTGDQPQHF. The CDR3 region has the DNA TGTGCCAGCAGTTACAGGACCGGGACAGGGGACCAGCCCCAGCATTTT.

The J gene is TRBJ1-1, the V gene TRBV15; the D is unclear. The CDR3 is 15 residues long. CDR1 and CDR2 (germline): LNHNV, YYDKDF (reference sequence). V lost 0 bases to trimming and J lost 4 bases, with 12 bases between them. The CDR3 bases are TGTGCCACCAGCAGAGATGTGGTTCTTGTCACTGAAGCTTTCTTT. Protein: CATSRDVVLVTEAFF.

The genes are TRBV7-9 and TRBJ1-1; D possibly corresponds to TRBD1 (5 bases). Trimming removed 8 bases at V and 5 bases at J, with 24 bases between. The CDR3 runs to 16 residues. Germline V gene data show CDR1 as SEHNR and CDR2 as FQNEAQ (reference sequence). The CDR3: CASGGGGEVWGTEAFF. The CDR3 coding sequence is TGTGCCAGCGGTGGTGGGGGAGAGGTCTGGGGTACTGAAGCTTTCTTT.